The subject of this entry is one T cell receptor beta chain. What it recognizes is unknown. The assay was immunoSEQ multiplex PCR, and TCRdb's table has in-frame clones only and misses some. The data contain roughly 550,000 clones, just under 97% of them singletons. This entry is derived from a study of shared clonotypes between healthy human individuals. Terminally differentiated effector memory CD45RA+ cells were excluded by CCR7 positive selection of CD45RO-negative cells. Healthy and HIV-negative, the adult donors had no recent acute infections or vaccinations. Only Caucasian adults living in Nashville, Tennessee made up the donor group. The CDR3 length is 19 residues. Losses at the gene ends were 3 bases for V and 1 base for J; bases not matched to a gene: 13. The germline gives CDR1 MDHEN, CDR2 SYDVKM. Overall study results and limits: Measured sharing among donors was expected to vary with sequencing depth. It was the non-shared clonotypes that had lower generation probabilities than clonotypes shared by all four donors.

The V call is TRBV28, the J call TRBJ1-5, with 9 nucleotides matching TRBD1. Sequences were obtained from naive CD8+ T cells sorted from blood. The TCR comes from a woman aged 30 to 39 in good health. The CDR3 loop reads CASSLGVPGQGMSNQPQHF. For the CDR3, the DNA is TGTGCCAGCAGTTTGGGGGTCCCGGGACAGGGAATGAGCAATCAGCCCCAGCATTTT.